The clone carrying this TCR beta chain was observed once. The data originate from a study of CD8 T cells in Susac syndrome. The germline V gene has CDR1 SGHDT and CDR2 YYEEEE. V shed 3 bases and J shed 5 bases, with 9 bases lying between them. This CDR3 is built from 13 residues. The multiple sclerosis controls, all treatment-naive patients, had relapsing-remitting disease that was stable or active. With random hexamers, reverse transcription was performed on about 0.45 to 1 ug of RNA. TCRdb ran MiXCR on the immunoSEQ multiplex PCR reads and lists one entry per CDR3 protein. The sample lists 250,000 to 300,000 distinct CDR3 sequences, 80% to 90% occurring once.

V usage is TRBV5-6 and J usage is TRBJ2-1; D perhaps matches TRBD1 (5 bases). Specimen: CD8+ T cells from PBMCs. This receptor was taken from a human donor with multiple sclerosis. Here the CDR3 reads CASSWGSHNEQFF. The CDR3 coding sequence is TGTGCCAGCAGCTGGGGCAGCCACAATGAGCAGTTCTTC. Combining the CDR3 with reference TRBV5-6 and TRBJ2-1 gives the whole variable domain DAGVTQSPTHLIKTRGQQVTLRCSPKSGHDTVSWYQQALGQGPQFIFQYYEEEERQRGNFPDRFSGHQFPNYSSELNVNALLLGDSALYLCASSWGSHNEQFFGPGTRLTVL.